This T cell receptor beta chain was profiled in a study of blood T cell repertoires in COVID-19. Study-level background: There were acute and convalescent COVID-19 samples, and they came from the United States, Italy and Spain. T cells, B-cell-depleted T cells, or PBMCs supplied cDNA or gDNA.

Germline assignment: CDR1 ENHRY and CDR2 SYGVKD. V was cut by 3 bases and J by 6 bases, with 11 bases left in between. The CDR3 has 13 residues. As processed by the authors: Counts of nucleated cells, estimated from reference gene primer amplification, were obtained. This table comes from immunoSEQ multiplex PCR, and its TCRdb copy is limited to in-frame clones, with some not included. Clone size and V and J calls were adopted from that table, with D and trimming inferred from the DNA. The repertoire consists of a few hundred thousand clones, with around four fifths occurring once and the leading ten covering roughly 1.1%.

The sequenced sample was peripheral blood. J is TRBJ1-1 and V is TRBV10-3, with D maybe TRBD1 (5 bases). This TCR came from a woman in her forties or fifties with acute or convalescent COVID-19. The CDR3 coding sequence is TGTGCCATCAGTGATGGGCGGGGCGCTGAAGCTTTCTTT. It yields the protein CAISDGRGAEAFF.